The 14 T cell receptor beta chains given below trace back to one sample, sequenced in a study of technical replicates of blood from a few donors. The table came from immunoSEQ multiplex PCR; TCRdb's copy has only in-frame clones and leaves some out. Of approximately 70,000 clones in the sample, over 85% were seen once. The sequencing sample was made of T cells isolated from PBMCs. The receptors were sampled from a human donor in good health.

The chain combines TRBV7-2 with TRBJ2-7; TRBD1 is a possible D gene (5 bases). This CDR3 is built from 13 residues. V shed 3 bases and J shed 6 bases, with 12 bases lying between them. Germline V gives CDR1 SGHTA, CDR2 FQGNSA. CDR3 DNA: TGTGCCAGCAGCTTTGTCCACAGGTTCGAGCAGTACTTC. Its translation: CASSFVHRFEQYF.

The chain links TRBV6-5 to TRBJ2-2; D not resolved. The germline V gene encodes CDR1 MNHEY and CDR2 SVGAGI. This CDR3 has 16 residues. The V and J ends lost 2 bases and 6 bases respectively, with 16 bases between them. As DNA, the CDR3 is TGTGCCAGCAGTTACGGGCGTGGGCGAATAGCCGGGGAGCTGTTTTTT. Its translation is CASSYGRGRIAGELFF.

The V and J genes are TRBV15 and TRBJ1-1; TRBD1 might be the D (5 bases). Trimming left V 1 base short and J 1 base short, with 7 bases between. CDR1 and CDR2 from the germline V gene are LNHNV and YYDKDF (reference sequence). This CDR3 has 14 amino acids. DNA for the CDR3: TGTGCCACCAGCAGAGGACAGCCGAACACTGAAGCTTTCTTT. It codes for CATSRGQPNTEAFF.

The chain links TRBV9 to TRBJ1-3; D is unresolved. V lost 4 bases to trimming and J lost 8 bases, with 10 bases between them. Germline V gene data show CDR1 as SGDLS and CDR2 as YYNGEE. CDR3 length: 12 amino acids. The CDR3 here is CASSTWEDTIYF. CDR3 bases: TGTGCCAGCAGCACATGGGAGGACACCATATATTTT.

CDR3 coding DNA: TGTGCCAGTAGTATCGGTCAGGGGGCAGATACGCAGTATTTT. Residues: CASSIGQGADTQYF. The chain joins TRBV19 to TRBJ2-3, with 7 bases matching TRBD1. V was clipped by 3 bases and J by 4 bases; unmatched bases: 4. This CDR3 has 14 residues. Germline CDR1 reads LNHDA; CDR2 reads SQIVND (reference sequence).

The rearrangement uses TRBV28 and TRBJ2-2; 9 positions match TRBD1. Per germline, CDR1 MDHEN and CDR2 SYDVKM. The trim removed 6 bases at V and 5 bases at J, leaving 4 bases unmatched. The CDR3 runs to 14 residues. The CDR3 bases are TGTGCCAGCAGGGGACAGGGTGGTACCGGGGAGCTGTTTTTT. Its protein is CASRGQGGTGELFF.

The rearrangement links TRBV30 to TRBJ2-7, with 9 bases identical to TRBD1. CDR1 is GTSNPN, CDR2 SVGIG, per germline (reference sequence). The CDR3 loop spans 13 amino acids. The junction had 4 bases not matched to a gene; V was cut back by 1 base and J by 6 bases. The CDR3 is CAWSANRGREQYF. The CDR3 nucleotides are TGTGCCTGGAGTGCAAACAGGGGGCGCGAGCAGTACTTC.

This chain uses TRBV7-3 with TRBJ2-3; a weak D match, TRBD2 (5 bases). This CDR3 contains 15 residues. With 5 bases removed from V and 4 bases from J, the gap between germline ends came to 16 bases. CDR1 SGHTA and CDR2 FQGTGA come from the germline V gene. The CDR3 DNA sequence: TGTGCCAGCAGCCCGGCTAGAGGGTTATCAGATACGCAGTATTTT. Its protein is CASSPARGLSDTQYF. Drawing the rest from reference TRBV7-3 and TRBJ2-3, the complete variable domain is GAGVSQTPSNKVTEKGKYVELRCDPISGHTALYWYRQSLGQGPEFLIYFQGTGAADDSGLPNDRFFAVRPEGSVSTLKIQRTERGDSAVYLCASSPARGLSDTQYFGPGTRLTVL.

This rearrangement joins TRBV19 to TRBJ2-2; TRBD2 aligns across 13 bases. The germline gives CDR1 LNHDA, CDR2 SQIVND (reference sequence). CDR3 length: 14 amino acids. J lost 6 bases, V lost 8 bases, and 3 bases had no gene match. In nucleotides, the CDR3 is TGTGCCAGTGGACTAGCGGGAGCAGCCGGGGAGCTGTTTTTT. Protein: CASGLAGAAGELFF.

The chain has TRBV7-9 and TRBJ2-7; D remains ambiguous. Trimming left V 5 bases short and J 0 bases short, with 8 bases between. The CDR3 sequence is 13 residues long. The germline gives CDR1 SEHNR, CDR2 FQNEAQ (reference sequence). CDR3 residues: CASSERYSYEQYF. The CDR3 bases are TGTGCCAGCAGCGAACGGTACTCCTACGAGCAGTACTTC.

The rearrangement links TRBV5-1 to TRBJ2-7, with 11 positions matching TRBD2. This CDR3 is built from 14 residues. Germline loops: CDR1 SGHRS, CDR2 YFSETQ. Trimming cost V 3 bases and J 6 bases; bases outside gene matches: 5. Here the CDR3 DNA reads TGCGCCAGCAGCTCGGGACTAGCGGTTCCCGAGCAGTACTTC. It translates to CASSSGLAVPEQYF.

The CDR3 sequence is CSAGAASGSQLWDTQYF. CDR3 sequence (DNA): TGCAGCGCTGGCGCGGCTAGCGGGAGTCAGCTCTGGGATACGCAGTATTTT. The rearrangement uses TRBV29-1 and TRBJ2-3; 10 bases fit TRBD2. Per the germline V gene, CDR1 is SQVTM and CDR2 is ANQGSEA. This CDR3 has 17 residues. With V trimmed by 7 bases and J by 6 bases, 19 bases remained unmatched.

The chain has TRBV7-6 and TRBJ1-1; D gene unclear. Trimming cost V 0 bases and J 10 bases, with 9 bases left between them. Germline CDR1 and CDR2: SGHVS and FNYEAQ. This CDR3 spans 12 amino acids. CDR3 residues: CASSLAPGIAFF. CDR3 coding DNA: TGTGCCAGCAGCTTAGCGCCCGGGATAGCTTTCTTT.

The V call is TRBV7-9, the J call TRBJ2-7; 12 bases match TRBD2. CDR1 is SEHNR and CDR2 is FQNEAQ in the germline V gene (reference sequence). V trimming: 5 bases; J trimming: 6 bases; junction bases outside the gene matches: 5. The CDR3 runs 14 residues. The CDR3 protein is CASSAPGLAGEQYF. The CDR3 DNA sequence: TGTGCCAGCAGCGCGCCGGGACTAGCGGGCGAGCAGTACTTC.